The 16 T cell receptor beta chains listed next were all sequenced from one sample in a study of shared clonotypes between healthy human individuals. Naive CD8 cells comprised CD45RO-negative, CCR7-positively selected cells, excluding terminally differentiated effector memory CD45RA+ cells. Only in-frame clones appear in the TCRdb table, and some are missing; sequencing was by immunoSEQ multiplex PCR. The table lists 1.5 million to 2.5 million clones, just under 95% of them singletons. The sequenced sample was naive CD8+ T cells sorted from blood. Receptors originate from a man younger than 35 in good health.

CDR3 bases: TGTGCCAGCGGTAACTACGAGCAGTACTTC. Amino acids: CASGNYEQYF. The chain uses TRBV14 and TRBJ2-7; D is undetermined. V lost 8 bases, J lost 3 bases, and 5 bases lay in between. Per the germline V gene, CDR1 is SGHDN and CDR2 is FVKESK. This CDR3 comprises 10 residues.

V and J are TRBV9 and TRBJ2-7; D is undetermined. Germline CDR1 is SGDLS and CDR2 is YYNGEE. V was pared by 4 bases and J by 1 base, with 9 bases between. The CDR3 is 13 residues long. CDR3 sequence reads: CASSPGWSYEQYF. The CDR3 DNA is TGTGCCAGCAGCCCCGGTTGGTCCTACGAGCAGTACTTC.

The chain uses TRBV27 and TRBJ1-2; possible D gene TRBD1, 6 bases. Germline values: CDR1 MNHEY, CDR2 SMNVEV (reference sequence). Trimming left V 3 bases short and J 3 bases short, with 11 bases between. The CDR3 consists of 14 residues. CDR3 nucleotides: TGTGCCAGCAGTTTCGTCGGGGGCTACTATGGCTACACCTTC. It specifies CASSFVGGYYGYTF.

Here the CDR3 reads CASTSRDNSYNEQFF. In nucleotides, the CDR3 is TGCGCCAGCACGTCGCGGGACAACTCCTACAATGAGCAGTTCTTC. The chain carries TRBV4-1 and TRBJ2-1; D is tentatively TRBD1 or TRBD2 (6 bases each). This CDR3 is built from 15 residues. Trimming left V 7 bases short and J 0 bases short, with 13 bases between. CDR1 is MGHRA and CDR2 is YSYEKL in the germline V gene.

The chain links TRBV7-9 to TRBJ1-2; D unclear. V dropped 0 bases and J dropped 8 bases, with 7 bases sitting between them. The length of the CDR3 is 12 residues. Germline assignment: CDR1 SEHNR and CDR2 FQNEAQ (reference sequence). CDR3 nucleotides: TGTGCCAGCAGCTTAGCGTTAGGAGGCTACACCTTC. This gives the protein CASSLALGGYTF.

The rearrangement links TRBV6-5 to TRBJ2-4; 7 nucleotides line up with TRBD2. This CDR3 has 16 residues. The junction had 6 bases not matched to a gene; V was cut back by 3 bases and J by 1 base. The germline V gene has CDR1 MNHEY and CDR2 SVGAGI. The CDR3 DNA sequence: TGTGCCAGCAGTTATGGGGGGGAGGCGGCCAAAAACATTCAGTACTTC. This encodes CASSYGGEAAKNIQYF.

The chain recombines TRBV10-1 with TRBJ2-1; 14 nucleotides match TRBD2. V lost 6 bases to trimming and J lost 1 base; unmatched junction nucleotides: 8. Germline V gives CDR1 WNHNN, CDR2 SYGVQD (reference sequence). The CDR3 spans 18 residues. The CDR3 region has the DNA TGCGCCAGCAGGAGGGGACTAGCGGGAGTAAGATCCTACAATGAGCAGTTCTTC. Translating it yields CASRRGLAGVRSYNEQFF.

CDR3 region: CASSKTDTQETQYF. CDR3 sequence (DNA): TGTGCCAGCAGTAAGACAGATACGCAAGAGACCCAGTACTTC. The V and J genes are TRBV27 and TRBJ2-5, with a weak D call TRBD1 (5 bases). V lost 5 bases, J lost 2 bases, and 12 bases lay in between. In germline, CDR1 is MNHEY, CDR2 SMNVEV (reference sequence). CDR3 size: 14 residues.

In this sample, this clone turned up once. This chain connects TRBV4-1 to TRBJ2-7, with D possibly TRBD1 on 6 matching bases. Trimming removed 0 bases from V and 3 bases from J, with 12 bases in between. This CDR3 is 15 amino acids long. Germline CDR1 reads MGHRA; CDR2 reads YSYEKL. CDR3 region: CASSQDPTGYYEQYF. The CDR3 nucleotides read TGCGCCAGCAGCCAAGACCCGACAGGTTACTACGAGCAGTACTTC.

The chain uses TRBV7-2 and TRBJ2-3; 7 bases align to TRBD2. With V trimmed by 5 bases and J by 2 bases, 7 bases remained unmatched. The CDR3 sequence is 15 residues long. Germline V gives CDR1 SGHTA, CDR2 FQGNSA. The CDR3 protein is CASSATSFHTDTQYF. In DNA, the CDR3 is TGTGCCAGCAGCGCGACTAGCTTCCACACAGATACGCAGTATTTT.

V gene TRBV27 combines with J gene TRBJ2-5, with 12 bases matching TRBD1. The CDR3 has 16 amino acids. The germline V gene has CDR1 MNHEY and CDR2 SMNVEV (reference sequence). With 2 bases clipped from V and 5 bases from J, the junction kept 6 bases outside the gene matches. CDR3 protein: CASSLLGTGGPETQYF. The DNA for the CDR3 is TGTGCCAGCAGTTTACTCGGGACAGGGGGCCCGGAGACCCAGTACTTC.

This chain connects TRBV7-6 to TRBJ2-1; D not resolved. CDR1 is SGHVS and CDR2 is FNYEAQ in the germline V gene. This CDR3 is built from 14 residues. Trimming pared 3 bases from V and 2 bases from J, leaving 8 bases between. The CDR3 DNA follows: TGTGCCAGCAGCTTCAGGATCCCCTACAATGAGCAGTTCTTC. Its translation: CASSFRIPYNEQFF. Together with reference TRBV7-6 and TRBJ2-1, the CDR3 gives the full variable domain: GAGVSQSPRYKVTKRGQDVALRCDPISGHVSLYWYRQALGQGPEFLTYFNYEAQQDKSGLPNDRFSAERPEGSISTLTIQRTEQRDSAMYRCASSFRIPYNEQFFGPGTRLTVL.

Concerning this clone: The same CDR3 is also encoded by other DNA sequences in this sample. V and J are TRBV14 and TRBJ2-7; D ambiguous. Germline lookup yields CDR1 SGHDN and CDR2 FVKESK. The CDR3 has 13 residues. V gave up 4 bases and J gave up 3 bases, with 10 bases separating them. The CDR3 is CASSPESSYEQYF. The CDR3 coding sequence is TGTGCCAGCAGCCCCGAGAGTAGCTACGAGCAGTACTTC.

The chain combines TRBV7-9 with TRBJ2-3, with D perhaps TRBD1 or TRBD2 (6 bases each). CDR1 is SEHNR and CDR2 is FQNEAQ in the germline V gene (reference sequence). V lost 5 bases and J 4 bases, leaving 16 bases between the germline ends. This CDR3 has 15 residues. CDR3 sequence: CASSISGGGPDTQYF. The CDR3 nucleotides read TGTGCCAGCAGCATTAGCGGAGGGGGGCCAGATACGCAGTATTTT.

The rearrangement joins TRBV9 to TRBJ2-3; 9 bases agree with TRBD2. Germline CDR1 and CDR2: SGDLS and YYNGEE. V shed 0 bases, J shed 4 bases, and the junction held 6 bases outside the gene matches. The CDR3 runs to 16 residues. The CDR3 DNA sequence: TGTGCCAGCAGCGTAGATGGCGGGAGGGCCGCAGATACGCAGTATTTT. Amino acid sequence: CASSVDGGRAADTQYF.

J is TRBJ2-3 and V is TRBV27; 7 positions match TRBD1. The CDR3 runs to 15 residues. V shed 5 bases, J shed 1 base, and the junction held 6 bases outside the gene matches. Germline CDR1 is MNHEY and CDR2 is SMNVEV (reference sequence). CDR3 sequence (DNA): TGTGCCAGCAGTAGTCTTGACAGGGGCACAGATACGCAGTATTTT. Translation: CASSSLDRGTDTQYF.